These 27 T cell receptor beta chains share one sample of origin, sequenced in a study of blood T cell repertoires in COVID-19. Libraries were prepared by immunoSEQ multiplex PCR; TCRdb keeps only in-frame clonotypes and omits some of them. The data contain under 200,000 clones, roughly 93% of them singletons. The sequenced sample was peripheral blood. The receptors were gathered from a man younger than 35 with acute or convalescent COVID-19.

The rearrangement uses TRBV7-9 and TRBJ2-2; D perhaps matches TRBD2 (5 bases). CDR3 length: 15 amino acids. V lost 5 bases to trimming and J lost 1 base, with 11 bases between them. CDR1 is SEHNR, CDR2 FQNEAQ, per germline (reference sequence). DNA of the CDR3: TGTGCCAGCAGCGCCGAGCGGTTGAACACCGGGGAGCTGTTTTTT. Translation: CASSAERLNTGELFF.

CDR3: CASSISGSGNTIYF. In DNA form, the CDR3 reads TGCGCCAGCAGCATATCAGGCTCTGGAAACACCATATATTTT. The V and J genes are TRBV5-1 and TRBJ1-3, with D unresolved. The CDR3 contains 14 residues. The V and J ends lost 4 bases and 0 bases respectively, with 8 bases between them. Germline assignment: CDR1 SGHRS and CDR2 YFSETQ.

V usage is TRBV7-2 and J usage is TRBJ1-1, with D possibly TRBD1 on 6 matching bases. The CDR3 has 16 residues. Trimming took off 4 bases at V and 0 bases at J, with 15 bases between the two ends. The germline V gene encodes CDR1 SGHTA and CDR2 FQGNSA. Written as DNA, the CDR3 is TGTGCCAGCAGCTCACTAGGGGGGGGTATGAACACTGAAGCTTTCTTT. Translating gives CASSSLGGGMNTEAFF.

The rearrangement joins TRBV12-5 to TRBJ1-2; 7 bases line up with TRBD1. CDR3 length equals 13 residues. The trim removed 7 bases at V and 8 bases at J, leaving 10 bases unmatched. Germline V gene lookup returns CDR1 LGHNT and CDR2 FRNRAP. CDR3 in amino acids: CASDKPDRLGYTF. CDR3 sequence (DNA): TGTGCTAGTGACAAACCGGACAGGCTAGGCTACACCTTC.

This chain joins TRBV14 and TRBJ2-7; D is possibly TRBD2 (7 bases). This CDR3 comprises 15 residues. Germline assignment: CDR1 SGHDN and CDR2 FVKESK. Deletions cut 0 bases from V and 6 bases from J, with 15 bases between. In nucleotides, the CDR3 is TGTGCCAGCAGCCAAGACCGGGGGGCCCAAAGCGAGCAGTACTTC. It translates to CASSQDRGAQSEQYF.

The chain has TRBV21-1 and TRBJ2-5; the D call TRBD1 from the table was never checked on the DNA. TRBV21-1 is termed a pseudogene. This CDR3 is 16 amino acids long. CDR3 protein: CASSRQGIRDQETQYF. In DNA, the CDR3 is TGTGCCAGCAGCAGACAGGGAATAAGGGACCAAGAGACCCAGTACTTC.

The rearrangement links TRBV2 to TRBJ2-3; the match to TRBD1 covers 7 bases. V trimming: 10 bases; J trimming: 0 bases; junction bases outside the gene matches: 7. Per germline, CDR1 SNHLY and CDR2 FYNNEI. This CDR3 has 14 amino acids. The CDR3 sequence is CATRGTISTDTQYF. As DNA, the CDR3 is TGTGCCACCAGGGGGACAATTAGCACAGATACGCAGTATTTT.

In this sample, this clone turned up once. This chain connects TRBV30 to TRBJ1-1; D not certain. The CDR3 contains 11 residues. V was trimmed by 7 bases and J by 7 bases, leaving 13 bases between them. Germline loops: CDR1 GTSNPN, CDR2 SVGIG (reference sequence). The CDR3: CALADPIEAFF. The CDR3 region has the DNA TGTGCCTTAGCGGACCCGATTGAAGCTTTCTTT. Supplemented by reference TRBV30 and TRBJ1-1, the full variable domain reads SQTIHQWPATLVQPVGSPLSLECTVEGTSNPNLYWYRQAAGRGLQLLFYSVGIGQISSEVPQNLSASRPQDRQFILSSKKLLLSDSGFYLCALADPIEAFFGQGTRLTVV.

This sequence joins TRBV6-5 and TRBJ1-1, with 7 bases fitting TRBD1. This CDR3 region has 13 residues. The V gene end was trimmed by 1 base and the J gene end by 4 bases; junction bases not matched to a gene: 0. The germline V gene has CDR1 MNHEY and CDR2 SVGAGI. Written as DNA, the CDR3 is TGTGCCAGCAGTTACTACAGGGGCACTGAAGCTTTCTTT. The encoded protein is CASSYYRGTEAFF.

In DNA form, the CDR3 reads TGCCTTATCGGGGGGAACACTGAAGCTTTCTTT. Translating gives CLIGGNTEAFF. The rearrangement uses TRBV20-1 and TRBJ1-1; maybe TRBD1 (5 bases). The CDR3 spans 11 residues. Germline CDR1 is DFQATT and CDR2 is SNEGSKA (reference sequence).

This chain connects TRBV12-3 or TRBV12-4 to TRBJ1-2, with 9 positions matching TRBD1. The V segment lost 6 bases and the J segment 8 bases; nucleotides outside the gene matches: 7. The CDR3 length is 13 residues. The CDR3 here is CASRPTGGGGYTF. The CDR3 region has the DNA TGTGCCAGCAGACCTACAGGGGGCGGGGGCTACACCTTC.

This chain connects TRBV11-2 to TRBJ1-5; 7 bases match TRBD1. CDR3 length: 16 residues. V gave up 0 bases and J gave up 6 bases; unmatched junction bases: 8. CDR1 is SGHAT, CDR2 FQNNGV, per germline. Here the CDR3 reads CASSLDSSWTGQPQHF. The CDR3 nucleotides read TGTGCCAGCAGCTTAGATTCATCCTGGACAGGTCAGCCCCAGCATTTT.

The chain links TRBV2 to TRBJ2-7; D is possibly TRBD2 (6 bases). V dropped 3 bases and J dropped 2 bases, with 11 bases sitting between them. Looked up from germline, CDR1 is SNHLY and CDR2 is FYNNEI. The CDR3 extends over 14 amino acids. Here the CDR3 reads CASSEGGFTYEQYF. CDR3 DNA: TGTGCCAGCAGTGAGGGGGGATTTACCTACGAGCAGTACTTC.

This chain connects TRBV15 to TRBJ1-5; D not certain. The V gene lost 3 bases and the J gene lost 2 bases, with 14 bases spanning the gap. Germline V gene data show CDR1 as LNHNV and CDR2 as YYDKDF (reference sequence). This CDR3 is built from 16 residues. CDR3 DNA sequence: TGTGCCACCAGCAGCGCGTTCAACAGTGGCAATCAGCCCCAGCATTTT. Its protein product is CATSSAFNSGNQPQHF.

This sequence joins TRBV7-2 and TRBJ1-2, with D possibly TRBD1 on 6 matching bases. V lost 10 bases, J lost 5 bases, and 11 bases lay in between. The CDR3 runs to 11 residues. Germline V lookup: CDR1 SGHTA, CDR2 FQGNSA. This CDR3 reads CAIGQFYGYTF. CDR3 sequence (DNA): TGTGCCATCGGACAGTTTTATGGCTACACCTTC.

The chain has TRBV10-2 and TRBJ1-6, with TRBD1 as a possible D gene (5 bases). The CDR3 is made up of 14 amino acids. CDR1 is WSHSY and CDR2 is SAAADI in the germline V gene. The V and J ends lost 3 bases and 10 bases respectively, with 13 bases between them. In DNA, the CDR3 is TGCGCCAGCAGTGATCAGGGCGGCGAATCACCCCTCCACTTT. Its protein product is CASSDQGGESPLHF.

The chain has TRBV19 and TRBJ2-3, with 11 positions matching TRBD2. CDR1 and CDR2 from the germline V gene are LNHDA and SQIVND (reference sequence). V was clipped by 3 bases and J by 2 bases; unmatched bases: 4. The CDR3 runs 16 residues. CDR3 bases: TGTGCCAGTAGTATCCCTAGCGGGGGGACCACAGATACGCAGTATTTT. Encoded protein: CASSIPSGGTTDTQYF.

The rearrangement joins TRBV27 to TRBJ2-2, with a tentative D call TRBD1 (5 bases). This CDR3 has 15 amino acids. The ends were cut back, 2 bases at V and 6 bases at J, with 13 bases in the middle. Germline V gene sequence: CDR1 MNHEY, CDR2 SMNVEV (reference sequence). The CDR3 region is CASSLAIGASGELFF. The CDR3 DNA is TGTGCCAGCAGTTTAGCGATAGGGGCTTCCGGGGAGCTGTTTTTT.

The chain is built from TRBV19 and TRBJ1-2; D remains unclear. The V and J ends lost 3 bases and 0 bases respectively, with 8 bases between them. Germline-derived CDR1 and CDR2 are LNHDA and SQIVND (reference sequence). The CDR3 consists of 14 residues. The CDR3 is CASSMQGANYGYTF. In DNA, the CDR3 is TGTGCCAGTAGTATGCAAGGAGCTAACTATGGCTACACCTTC.

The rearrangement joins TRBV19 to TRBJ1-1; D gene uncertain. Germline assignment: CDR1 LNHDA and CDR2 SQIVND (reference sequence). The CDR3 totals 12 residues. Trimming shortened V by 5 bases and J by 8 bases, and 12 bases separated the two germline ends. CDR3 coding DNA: TGTGCCAGTAGTTTAGCCGGGAGAGAAGCTTTCTTT. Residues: CASSLAGREAFF.

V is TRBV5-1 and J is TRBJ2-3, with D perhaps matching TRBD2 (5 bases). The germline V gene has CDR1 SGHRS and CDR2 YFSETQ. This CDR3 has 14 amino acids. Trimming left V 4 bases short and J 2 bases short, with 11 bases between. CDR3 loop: CASSPSGNTDTQYF. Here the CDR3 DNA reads TGCGCCAGCAGCCCCAGCGGCAACACAGATACGCAGTATTTT. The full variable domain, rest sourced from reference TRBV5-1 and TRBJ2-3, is KAGVTQTPRYLIKTRGQQVTLSCSPISGHRSVSWYQQTPGQGLQFLFEYFSETQRNKGNFPGRFSGRQFSNSRSEMNVSTLELGDSALYLCASSPSGNTDTQYFGPGTRLTVL.

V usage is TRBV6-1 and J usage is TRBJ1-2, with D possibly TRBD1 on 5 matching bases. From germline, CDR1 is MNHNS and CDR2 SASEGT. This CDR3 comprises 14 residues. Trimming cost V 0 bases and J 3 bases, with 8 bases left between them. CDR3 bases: TGTGCCAGCAGTGAAGCTTTCAGGGACTATGGCTACACCTTC. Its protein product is CASSEAFRDYGYTF.

CDR3 DNA sequence: TGTGCCAGCAGTGATGGCAGGGTACTCCCAGGGGCCAACGTCCTGACTTTC. Translated, it gives CASSDGRVLPGANVLTF. The chain uses TRBV6-1 and TRBJ2-6; TRBD1 might be the D (5 bases). Germline V gene sequence: CDR1 MNHNS, CDR2 SASEGT. V lost 3 bases to trimming and J lost 4 bases, with 16 bases between them. The CDR3 sequence is 17 residues long.

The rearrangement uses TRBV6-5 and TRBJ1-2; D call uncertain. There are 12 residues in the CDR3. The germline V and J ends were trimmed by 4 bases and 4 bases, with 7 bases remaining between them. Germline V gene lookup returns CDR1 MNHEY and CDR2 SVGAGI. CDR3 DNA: TGTGCCAGCAGTTCAGGTCCCTATGGCTACACCTTC. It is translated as CASSSGPYGYTF.

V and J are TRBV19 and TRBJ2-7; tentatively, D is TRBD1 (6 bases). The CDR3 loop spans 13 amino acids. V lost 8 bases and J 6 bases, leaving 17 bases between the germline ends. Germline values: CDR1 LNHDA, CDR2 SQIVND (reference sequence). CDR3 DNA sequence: TGTGCCAGTGGGTCGGACAGACGAAGCGAGCAGTACTTC. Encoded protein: CASGSDRRSEQYF.

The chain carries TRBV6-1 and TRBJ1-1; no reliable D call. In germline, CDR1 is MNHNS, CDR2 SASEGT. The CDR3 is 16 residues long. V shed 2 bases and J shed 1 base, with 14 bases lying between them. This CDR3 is CASSERAGRTNTEAFF. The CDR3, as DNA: TGTGCCAGCAGTGAACGGGCGGGGAGGACGAACACTGAAGCTTTCTTT.

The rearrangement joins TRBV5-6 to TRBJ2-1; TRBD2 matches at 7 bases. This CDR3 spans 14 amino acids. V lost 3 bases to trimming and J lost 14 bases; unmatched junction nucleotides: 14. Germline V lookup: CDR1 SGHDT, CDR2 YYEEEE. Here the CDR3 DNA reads TGTGCCAGCAGCTCTCCTATCATCGGGGGGAGGGAGTTCTTC. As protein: CASSSPIIGGREFF. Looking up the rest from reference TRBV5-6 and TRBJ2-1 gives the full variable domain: DAGVTQSPTHLIKTRGQQVTLRCSPKSGHDTVSWYQQALGQGPQFIFQYYEEEERQRGNFPDRFSGHQFPNYSSELNVNALLLGDSALYLCASSSPIIGGREFFGPGTRLTVL.